This TCR beta chain was profiled in a study of blood T cell repertoires in COVID-19. Overall study: Sample material is recorded as cDNA or gDNA derived from T cells, B-cell-depleted T cells, or PBMCs.

Assignments of participants to cohorts depended upon their own reported clinical history. Original processing methods: Scientists estimated how many nucleated cells there were by amplifying reference gene primers. Clones were read by immunoSEQ multiplex PCR, and TCRdb kept only the in-frame ones, dropping some. For V, J and clone size, that table is used; D and trimming come from the DNA. Of approximately 290,000 clones listed, 75% to 95% are singletons. The CDR3 has 16 amino acids. The trim removed 1 base at V and 2 bases at J, leaving 5 bases unmatched. Germline V gene sequence: CDR1 SGHNT, CDR2 YENEEA.

Sequenced: PBMCs or T cells enriched from blood (not recorded which). The chain couples TRBV11-3 to TRBJ2-1, with 7 bases identical to TRBD2. The sequence was collected from a woman under 40 who had recovered from COVID-19. Written as DNA, the CDR3 is TGTGCCAGCAGCTTAGGCCAGCGGGGAGCCTACAATGAGCAGTTCTTC. It specifies CASSLGQRGAYNEQFF.